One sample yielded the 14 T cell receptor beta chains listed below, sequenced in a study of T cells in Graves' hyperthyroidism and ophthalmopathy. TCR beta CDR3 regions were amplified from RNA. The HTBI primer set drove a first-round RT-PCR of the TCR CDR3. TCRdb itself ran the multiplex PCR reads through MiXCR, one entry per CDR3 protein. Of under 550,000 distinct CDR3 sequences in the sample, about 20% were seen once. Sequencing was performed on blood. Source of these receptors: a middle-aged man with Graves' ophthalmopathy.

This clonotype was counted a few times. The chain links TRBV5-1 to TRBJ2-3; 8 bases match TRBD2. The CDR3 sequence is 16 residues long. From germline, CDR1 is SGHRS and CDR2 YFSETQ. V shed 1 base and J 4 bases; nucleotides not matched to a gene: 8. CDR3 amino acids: CASSLSGAGGPDTQYF. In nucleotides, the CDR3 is TGCGCCAGCAGCTTGAGCGGGGCGGGAGGACCAGATACGCAGTATTTT. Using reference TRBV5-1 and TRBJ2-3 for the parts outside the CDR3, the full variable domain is KAGVTQTPRYLIKTRGQQVTLSCSPISGHRSVSWYQQTPGQGLQFLFEYFSETQRNKGNFPGRFSGRQFSNSRSEMNVSTLELGDSALYLCASSLSGAGGPDTQYFGPGTRLTVL.

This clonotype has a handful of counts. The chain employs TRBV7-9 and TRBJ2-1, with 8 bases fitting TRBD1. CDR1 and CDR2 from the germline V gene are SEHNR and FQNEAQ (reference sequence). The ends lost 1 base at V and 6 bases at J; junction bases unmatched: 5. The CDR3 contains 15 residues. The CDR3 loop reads CASSLETGAFNEQFF. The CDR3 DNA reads TGTGCCAGCAGCTTAGAGACAGGGGCCTTCAATGAGCAGTTCTTC.

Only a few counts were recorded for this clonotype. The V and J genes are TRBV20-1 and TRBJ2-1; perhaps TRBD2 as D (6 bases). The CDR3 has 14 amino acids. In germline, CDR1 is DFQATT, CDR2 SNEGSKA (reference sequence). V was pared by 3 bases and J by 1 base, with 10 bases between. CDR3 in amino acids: CSASAGMSYNEQFF. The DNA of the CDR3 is TGCAGTGCTAGTGCGGGAATGTCCTACAATGAGCAGTTCTTC.

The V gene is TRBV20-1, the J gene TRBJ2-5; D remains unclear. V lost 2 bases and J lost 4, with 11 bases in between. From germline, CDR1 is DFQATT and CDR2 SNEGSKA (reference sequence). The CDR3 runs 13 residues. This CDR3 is CSARRPTGETQYF. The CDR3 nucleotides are TGCAGTGCTAGAAGGCCGACGGGAGAGACCCAGTACTTC.

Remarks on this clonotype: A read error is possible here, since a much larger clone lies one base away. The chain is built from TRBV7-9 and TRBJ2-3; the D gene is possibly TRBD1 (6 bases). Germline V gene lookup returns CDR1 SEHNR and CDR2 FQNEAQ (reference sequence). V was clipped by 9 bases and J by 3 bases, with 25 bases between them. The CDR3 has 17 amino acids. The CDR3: CARSPRGGPHGTDTQYF. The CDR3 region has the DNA TGTGCCAGGAGCCCCAGGGGTGGCCCCCACGGGACAGATACGCAGTATTTT.

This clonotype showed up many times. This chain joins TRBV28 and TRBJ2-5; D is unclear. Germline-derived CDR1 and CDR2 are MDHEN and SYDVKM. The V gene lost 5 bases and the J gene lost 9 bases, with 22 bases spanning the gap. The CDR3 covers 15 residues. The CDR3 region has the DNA TGTGCCAGCAGTCCCCCTACTGGCGGCCCCCGGGCCCAGTACTTC. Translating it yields CASSPPTGGPRAQYF.

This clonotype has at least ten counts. CDR3 DNA sequence: TGTGCCAGCAGCTCCCTCTATGGCTACACCTTC. Amino acid sequence: CASSSLYGYTF. This rearrangement joins TRBV12-3 or TRBV12-4 to TRBJ1-2; D is ambiguous. The CDR3 consists of 11 residues. V lost 6 bases to trimming and J lost 4 bases, with 6 bases between them.

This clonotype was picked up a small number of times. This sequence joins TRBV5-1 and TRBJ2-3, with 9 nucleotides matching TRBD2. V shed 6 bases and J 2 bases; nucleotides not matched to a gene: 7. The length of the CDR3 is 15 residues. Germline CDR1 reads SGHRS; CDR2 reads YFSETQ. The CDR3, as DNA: TGCGCCAGCAAGGTGGCGGGGGGGTCCACAGATACGCAGTATTTT. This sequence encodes CASKVAGGSTDTQYF.

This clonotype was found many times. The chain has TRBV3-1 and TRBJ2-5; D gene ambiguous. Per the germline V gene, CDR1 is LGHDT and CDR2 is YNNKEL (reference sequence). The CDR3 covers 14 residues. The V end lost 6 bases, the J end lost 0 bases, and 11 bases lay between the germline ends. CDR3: CASSRLMYQETQYF. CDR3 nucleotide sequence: TGTGCCAGCAGTCGACTTATGTACCAAGAGACCCAGTACTTC.

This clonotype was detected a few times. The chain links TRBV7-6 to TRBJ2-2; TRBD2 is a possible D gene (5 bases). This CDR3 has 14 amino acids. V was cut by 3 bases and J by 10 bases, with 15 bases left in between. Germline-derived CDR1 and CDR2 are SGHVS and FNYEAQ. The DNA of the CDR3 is TGTGCCAGCAGCTTTAGGGCAGCGGATGAGGAGCTGTTTTTT. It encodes CASSFRAADEELFF.

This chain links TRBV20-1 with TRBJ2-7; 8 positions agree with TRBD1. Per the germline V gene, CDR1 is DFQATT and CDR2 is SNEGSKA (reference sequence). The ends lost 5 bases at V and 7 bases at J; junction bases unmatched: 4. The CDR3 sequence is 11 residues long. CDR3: CSADRGREQYF. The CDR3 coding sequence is TGCAGTGCTGACAGGGGAAGAGAGCAGTACTTC.

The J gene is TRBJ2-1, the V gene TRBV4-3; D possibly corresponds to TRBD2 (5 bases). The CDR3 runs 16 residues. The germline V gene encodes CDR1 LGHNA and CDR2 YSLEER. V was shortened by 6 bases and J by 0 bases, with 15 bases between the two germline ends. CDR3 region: CASSRWTGSSYNEQFF. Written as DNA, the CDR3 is TGCGCCAGCAGTCGCTGGACGGGAAGCTCCTACAATGAGCAGTTCTTC.

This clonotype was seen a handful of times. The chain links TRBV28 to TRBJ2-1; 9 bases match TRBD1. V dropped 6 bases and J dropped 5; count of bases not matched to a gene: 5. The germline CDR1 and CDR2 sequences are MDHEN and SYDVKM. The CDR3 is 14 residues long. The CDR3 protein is CASRGQGINNEQFF. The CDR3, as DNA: TGTGCCAGCAGGGGACAGGGTATTAACAATGAGCAGTTCTTC.

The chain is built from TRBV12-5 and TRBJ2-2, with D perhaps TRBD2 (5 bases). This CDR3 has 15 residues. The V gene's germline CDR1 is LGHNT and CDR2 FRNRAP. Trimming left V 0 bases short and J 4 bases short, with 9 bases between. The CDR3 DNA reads TGTGCTAGTGGTTTGGTACTGGGGAGCACCGGGGAGCTGTTTTTT. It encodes CASGLVLGSTGELFF.